Below, one T cell receptor (beta chain) is given with its context. Only in-frame clones appear in the TCRdb table, and some are missing; sequencing was by immunoSEQ multiplex PCR. The sample holds about 460,000 clones, approximately 91% seen once. These data belong to a study of blood T cell repertoires in COVID-19. On the study more broadly: Samples taken during acute and convalescent COVID-19 were collected in the United States, Italy and Spain.

Germline CDR1 and CDR2: MDHEN and SYDVKM. The germline V and J ends were trimmed by 7 bases and 4 bases, with 13 bases remaining between them. This CDR3 has 13 residues. The chain employs TRBV28 and TRBJ2-5, with D tentatively TRBD2 (6 bases). Sequencing was done on a sample of PBMCs or T cells enriched from blood (not recorded which). This clonotype originated in an older woman who had recovered from COVID-19. The CDR3 DNA follows: TGTGCCAGCACCAAATGGGGAGGAGAGACCCAGTACTTC. Protein product: CASTKWGGETQYF. The entire variable domain, with the rest obtained from reference TRBV28 and TRBJ2-5, is as follows: DVKVTQSSRYLVKRTGEKVFLECVQDMDHENMFWYRQDPGLGLRLIYFSYDVKMKEKGDIPEGYSVSREKKERFSLILESASTNQTSMYLCASTKWGGETQYFGPGTRLLVL.